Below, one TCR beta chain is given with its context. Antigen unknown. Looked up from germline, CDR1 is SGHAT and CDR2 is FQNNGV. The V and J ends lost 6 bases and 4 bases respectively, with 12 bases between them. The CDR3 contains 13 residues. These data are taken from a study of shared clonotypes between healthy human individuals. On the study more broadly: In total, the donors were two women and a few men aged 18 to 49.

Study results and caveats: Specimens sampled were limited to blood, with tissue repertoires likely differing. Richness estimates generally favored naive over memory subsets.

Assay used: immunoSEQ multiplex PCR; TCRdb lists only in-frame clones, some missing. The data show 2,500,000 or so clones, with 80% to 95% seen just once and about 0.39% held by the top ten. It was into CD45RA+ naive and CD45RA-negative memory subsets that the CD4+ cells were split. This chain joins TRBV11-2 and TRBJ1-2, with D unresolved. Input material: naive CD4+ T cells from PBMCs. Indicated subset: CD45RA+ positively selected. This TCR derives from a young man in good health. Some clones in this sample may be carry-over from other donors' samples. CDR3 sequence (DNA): TGTGCCAGCAGGATGGACTTCGTCTATGGCTACACCTTC. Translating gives CASRMDFVYGYTF. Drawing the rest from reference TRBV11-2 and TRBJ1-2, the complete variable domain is EAGVAQSPRYKIIEKRQSVAFWCNPISGHATLYWYQQILGQGPKLLIQFQNNGVVDDSQLPKDRFSAERLKGVDSTLKIQPAKLEDSAVYLCASRMDFVYGYTFGSGTRLTVV.